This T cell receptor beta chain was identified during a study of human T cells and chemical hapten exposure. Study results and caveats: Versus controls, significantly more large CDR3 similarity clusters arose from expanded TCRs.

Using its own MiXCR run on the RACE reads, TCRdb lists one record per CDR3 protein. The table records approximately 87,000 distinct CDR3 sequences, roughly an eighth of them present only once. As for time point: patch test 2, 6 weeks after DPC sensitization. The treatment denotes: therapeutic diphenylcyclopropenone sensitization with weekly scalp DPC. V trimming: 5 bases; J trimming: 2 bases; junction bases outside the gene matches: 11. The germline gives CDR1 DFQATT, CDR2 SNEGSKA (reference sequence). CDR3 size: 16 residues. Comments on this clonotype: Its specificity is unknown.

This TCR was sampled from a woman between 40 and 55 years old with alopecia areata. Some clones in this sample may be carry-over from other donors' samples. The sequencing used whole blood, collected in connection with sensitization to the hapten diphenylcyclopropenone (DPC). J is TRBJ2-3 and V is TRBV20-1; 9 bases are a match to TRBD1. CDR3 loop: CSARHNRGRSTDTQYF. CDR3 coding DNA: TGCAGTGCTCGACACAACAGGGGGCGTTCCACAGATACGCAGTATTTT.